The 10 T cell receptor beta chains presented below share a single source sample, sequenced in a study of beta chain features in type 1 diabetes. Study-wide results and limits: Researchers report that Type 1 diabetes patients had moderately but significantly shorter TCRB CDR3s across all four CD4+ subsets.

As every portion of the isolated RNA was reverse transcribed, the sequencing read expressed TCRB transcripts. Profiled with immunoSEQ multiplex PCR; TCRdb holds only in-frame clones, not every one. The data hold more than 250,000 clones, with roughly 20% observed a single time. Their antigens are not known. Sequencing input: naive CD4+ T cells from blood. Receptor source: a woman in her 40s with type 1 diabetes.

This clone appeared a few times. This rearrangement joins TRBV9 to TRBJ2-1; no reliable D call. Trimming took 0 bases from V and 10 from J, leaving 5 bases between them. Germline CDR1 SGDLS, CDR2 YYNGEE. This CDR3 region has 11 residues. CDR3 DNA sequence: TGTGCCAGCAGCGTAGAGGAGGAGCAGTTCTTC. It specifies CASSVEEEQFF.

The V call is TRBV5-1, the J call TRBJ1-2; 7 bases agree with TRBD1. V lost 3 bases and J lost 4; bases outside the gene matches: 6. From germline, CDR1 is SGHRS and CDR2 YFSETQ. This CDR3 has 14 amino acids. The CDR3 region is CASSSSRQGYGYTF. The CDR3 DNA reads TGCGCCAGCAGCTCCTCCCGACAGGGCTATGGCTACACCTTC.

J is TRBJ1-1 and V is TRBV4-1; tentative D call: TRBD1 (6 bases). The CDR3 consists of 18 residues. CDR1 and CDR2 from the germline V gene are MGHRA and YSYEKL. Trimming stripped 5 bases from V and 8 bases from J, with 30 bases between. This chain's CDR3 is CASSGNTGTGRRSLEAFF. As DNA, the CDR3 is TGCGCCAGCAGCGGTAACACAGGGACGGGCCGGCGGTCCCTAGAAGCTTTCTTT.

The V and J genes are TRBV30 and TRBJ1-4; D is uncertain. This CDR3 region has 13 residues. V gave up 0 bases and J gave up 8 bases, with 10 bases separating them. Germline V gene sequence: CDR1 GTSNPN, CDR2 SVGIG (reference sequence). The CDR3 is CAWSVSGGEKLFF. The CDR3, as DNA: TGTGCCTGGAGTGTCTCGGGAGGGGAAAAACTGTTTTTT.

The CDR3: CASSPRGGTEAFF. The CDR3 region has the DNA TGTGCCAGCAGCCCGAGGGGGGGCACTGAAGCTTTCTTT. The V call is TRBV7-2, the J call TRBJ1-1, with D maybe TRBD1 (6 bases). The V end lost 5 bases, the J end lost 4 bases, and 11 bases lay between the germline ends. The CDR3 loop spans 13 amino acids. The germline V gene encodes CDR1 SGHTA and CDR2 FQGNSA.

The V and J genes are TRBV7-2 and TRBJ1-2; the D is unclear. Per germline, CDR1 SGHTA and CDR2 FQGNSA. V shed 5 bases and J shed 4 bases, with 14 bases lying between them. This CDR3 spans 14 amino acids. The CDR3 region is CASSTTVGSYGYTF. As DNA, the CDR3 is TGTGCCAGCAGCACGACCGTGGGGAGCTATGGCTACACCTTC.

This clone was observed a few times. V and J are TRBV27 and TRBJ2-1; 10 positions agree with TRBD1. The germline V gene encodes CDR1 MNHEY and CDR2 SMNVEV (reference sequence). After removal of 5 bases from V and 5 bases from J, the junction contained 3 bases not matched to a gene. The CDR3 is 14 amino acids. CDR3 coding DNA: TGTGCCAGCAGTGTCGGACAGGGGGACAATGAGCAGTTCTTC. It yields the protein CASSVGQGDNEQFF.

The V call is TRBV4-3, the J call TRBJ2-2, with D perhaps matching TRBD2 (5 bases). Germline V gene sequence: CDR1 LGHNA, CDR2 YSLEER. Trimming cost V 0 bases and J 4 bases, with 9 bases left between them. There are 15 residues in the CDR3. The CDR3 DNA follows: TGCGCCAGCAGCCAAGACAGGAGCGGCACCGGGGAGCTGTTTTTT. This gives the protein CASSQDRSGTGELFF.

The chain recombines TRBV18 with TRBJ2-1, with TRBD1 matching 11 bases. The CDR3 loop spans 16 amino acids. The germline V gene has CDR1 KGHSH and CDR2 LQKENI. The V gene end was trimmed by 3 bases and the J gene end by 9 bases; junction bases not matched to a gene: 10. The CDR3 is CASSPQGQGGSGEQFF. The CDR3, as DNA: TGTGCCAGCTCACCGCAGGGACAGGGGGGTAGCGGTGAGCAGTTCTTC.

The chain couples TRBV7-9 to TRBJ2-2, with D tentatively TRBD1 (6 bases). The CDR3 is 14 residues long. Trimming shortened V by 6 bases and J by 6 bases, and 14 bases separated the two germline ends. CDR1 SEHNR and CDR2 FQNEAQ come from the germline V gene (reference sequence). The CDR3, as DNA: TGTGCCAGCAGTCCCTATGGGGGCGCCGGGGAGCTGTTTTTT. Its protein is CASSPYGGAGELFF.